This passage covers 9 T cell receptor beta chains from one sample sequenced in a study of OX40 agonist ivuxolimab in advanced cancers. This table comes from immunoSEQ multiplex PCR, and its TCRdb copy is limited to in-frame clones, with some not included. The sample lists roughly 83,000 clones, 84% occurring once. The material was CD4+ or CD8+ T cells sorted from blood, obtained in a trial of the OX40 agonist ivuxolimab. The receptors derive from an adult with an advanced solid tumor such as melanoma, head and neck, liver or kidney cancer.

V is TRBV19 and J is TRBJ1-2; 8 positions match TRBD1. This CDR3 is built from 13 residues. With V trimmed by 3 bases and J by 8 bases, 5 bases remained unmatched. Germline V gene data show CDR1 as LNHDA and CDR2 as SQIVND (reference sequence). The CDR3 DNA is TGTGCCAGTAGTATGGACAGGGAAAGCGGCTACACCTTC. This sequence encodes CASSMDRESGYTF.

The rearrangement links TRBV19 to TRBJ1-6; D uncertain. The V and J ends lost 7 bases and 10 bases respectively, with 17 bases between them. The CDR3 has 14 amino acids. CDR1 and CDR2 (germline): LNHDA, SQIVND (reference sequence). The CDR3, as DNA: TGTGCCAGTATGATGGGGAATTTAGGGTCACCCCTCCACTTT. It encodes CASMMGNLGSPLHF.

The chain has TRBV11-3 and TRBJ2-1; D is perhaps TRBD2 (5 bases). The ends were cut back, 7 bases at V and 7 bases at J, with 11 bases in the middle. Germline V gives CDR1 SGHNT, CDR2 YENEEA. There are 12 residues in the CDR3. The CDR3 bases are TGTGCCAGCACCGGGGAAAAGAATGAGCAGTTCTTC. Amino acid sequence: CASTGEKNEQFF.

The DNA of the CDR3 is TGCGCCAGCAGCCCGACAGGGCCACCGAACACTGAAGCTTTCTTT. It translates to CASSPTGPPNTEAFF. The V and J genes are TRBV4-1 and TRBJ1-1, with 7 bases fitting TRBD1. Per the germline V gene, CDR1 is MGHRA and CDR2 is YSYEKL. The CDR3 runs to 15 residues. V gave up 4 bases and J gave up 1 base; unmatched junction bases: 6.

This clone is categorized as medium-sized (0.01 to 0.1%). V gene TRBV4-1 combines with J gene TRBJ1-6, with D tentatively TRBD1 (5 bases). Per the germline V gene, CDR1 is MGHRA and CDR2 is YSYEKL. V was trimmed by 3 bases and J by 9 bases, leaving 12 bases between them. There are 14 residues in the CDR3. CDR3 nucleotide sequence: TGCGCCAGCAGCCACAGGGATCAGGGTTCACCCCTCCACTTT. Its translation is CASSHRDQGSPLHF.

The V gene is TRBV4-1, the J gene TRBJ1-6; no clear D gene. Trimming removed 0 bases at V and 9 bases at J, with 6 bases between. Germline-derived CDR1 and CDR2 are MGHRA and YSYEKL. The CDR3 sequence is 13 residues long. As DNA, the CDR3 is TGCGCCAGCAGCCAAGATCTGCGTTCACCCCTCCACTTT. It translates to CASSQDLRSPLHF.

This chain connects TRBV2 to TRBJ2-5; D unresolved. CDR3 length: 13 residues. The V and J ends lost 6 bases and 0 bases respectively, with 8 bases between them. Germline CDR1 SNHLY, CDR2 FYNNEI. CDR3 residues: CASRSNHQETQYF. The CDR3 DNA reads TGTGCCAGCAGGAGTAATCACCAAGAGACCCAGTACTTC.

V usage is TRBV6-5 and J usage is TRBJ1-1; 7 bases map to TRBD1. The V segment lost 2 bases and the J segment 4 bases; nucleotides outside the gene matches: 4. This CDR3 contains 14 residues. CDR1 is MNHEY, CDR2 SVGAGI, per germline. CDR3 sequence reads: CASSYRTGGTEAFF. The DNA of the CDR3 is TGTGCCAGCAGTTACAGGACAGGCGGCACTGAAGCTTTCTTT.

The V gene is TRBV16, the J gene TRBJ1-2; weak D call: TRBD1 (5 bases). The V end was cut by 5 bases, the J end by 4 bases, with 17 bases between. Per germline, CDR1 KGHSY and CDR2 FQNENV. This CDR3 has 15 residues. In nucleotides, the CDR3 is TGTGCCAGCAGCAACGGGGGGACGAGTATCTATGGCTACACCTTC. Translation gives CASSNGGTSIYGYTF.